Listed below are T cell receptor beta chains from one sample, sequenced in a study of T cell changes during pregnancy in multiple sclerosis. Clones were read by immunoSEQ multiplex PCR, and TCRdb kept only the in-frame ones, dropping some. Of about 44,000 clones in the sample, roughly 92% are singletons; the top ten hold 0.67%. Sequenced here: CD4+ T cells from peripheral blood mononuclear cells, sampled in the first trimester of pregnancy. These TCRs come from a female donor with multiple sclerosis, enrolled in a pregnancy study. Both conserved end residues are part of each CDR3. Each record gives: clone size, V gene, CDR3 protein. Not all rows give a size; the values are once, few, many and, for expanded clones, a class.

>NA|TRBV30
CAWSKGGVPGYTF
>NA|TRBV19
CASSKTAFQETQYF
>NA|TRBV27
CASSFPGTSGRVTYEQYF
>NA|TRBV5-1
CASKEATSGYNEQFF
>few|TRBV9
CASSSRQGHMNTEAFF
>NA|TRBV5-4
CASSLSEGSQETQYF
>NA|TRBV5-1
CASSLYLNQPQHF
>NA|TRBV27
CASSPGQGRGYTF
>NA|TRBV21-1
CASSKDPGNYGYTF
>NA|TRBV6-6
CASSYLTALQGHEQYF
>NA|TRBV28
CASSSGGSGAYEQYF
>NA|TRBV2
CASIPWGTAGNTDTQYF
>NA|TRBV6-1
CAGGQVVPETQYF
>NA|TRBV2
CASSGTSNTEAFF
>NA|TRBV4-2
CASSQEGASGSGTDTQYF
>NA|TRBV14
CASSQVGSRDTQNTEAFF
>NA|TRBV15
CATSKPGSGANVLTF
>NA|TRBV6-5
CATIRGTEAFF
>NA|TRBV5-5
CASSRATGGNYGYTF
>NA|TRBV28
CASSLQVQLDQPQHF
>few|TRBV7-9
CASSPPSGRYYEQYF
>NA|TRBV7-9
CASSLKGPNTEAFF
>NA|TRBV2
CASTGTFNQPQHF
>NA|TRBV9
CASSVSDTEAFF
>NA|TRBV21-1
CANSGFYEQYF
>NA|TRBV19
CASSIRRNQPQHF
>NA|TRBV5-6
CASSLDGARELFF
>NA|TRBV18
CASSPLQGTNEKLFF
>NA|TRBV5-1
CASSLEVSGSPFTEAFF
>NA|TRBV10-3
CAISTGDQNIQYF
>NA|TRBV6-1
CASSGAGGISYEQYF
>NA|TRBV19
CASKRDGTTNEQFF
>once|TRBV19
CASSLAGANPTDTQYF
>NA|TRBV11-3
CASSRGEANTGELFF
>NA|TRBV9
CASSVGTDLMNTEAFF
>NA|TRBV6-1
CASSEGPDNQPQHF
>NA|TRBV6-5
CASSSGTVYEQYF
>NA|TRBV30
CAWHPGQGTYEQYF
>once|TRBV27
CASIKMVSSGIYEQYF
>NA|TRBV7-2
CASSLGWGGSSYEQFF
>NA|TRBV4-1
CASSQESGRLAQETQYF
>NA|TRBV7-9
CASSLGQGPPGGYTF
>NA|TRBV28
CASNPGFIGGTEAFF
>NA|TRBV10-3
CAINAGPNTEAFF
>NA|TRBV28
CASTPLRNQPQHF
>NA|TRBV29-1
CSVGQAGGPGGELFF
>NA|TRBV28
CASSLDRVNTEAFF
>NA|TRBV19
CASSKGVLAGVGETQYF